This TCR beta chain was identified in a study of blood T cells in healthy people across ages. Study results and caveats: The lack of PBMC sorting stopped any conclusive naive versus antigen-experienced comparison.

This clonotype has a count of ten or more. Its antigen is not known. Using a J-beta primer mix together with a sample-barcoded 5' primer, a second PCR was run for roughly 6 to 11 cycles. Tags on each cDNA molecule came from a template-switch adaptor with 12 random nucleotides. TCRdb redid the calling of the 5' RACE reads with MiXCR, one entry per CDR3 protein. The profile shows over 500,000 distinct CDR3 sequences, approximately 52% of them singletons. The length of the CDR3 is 14 residues. Trimming removed 0 bases from V and 9 bases from J, with 14 bases in between. Germline CDR1 SGHRS, CDR2 YFSETQ. There were healthy Caucasian individuals from Russia, aged roughly 6 to 90, serving as donors. A minimum of 7 million PBMCs was isolated per sample.

V usage is TRBV5-1 and J usage is TRBJ2-3; a weak D match, TRBD2 (6 bases). The specimen was blood. The source of this sequence is a woman older than 75 in good health. DNA for the CDR3: TGCGCCAGCAGCTTGGGGGTGACTAGTCGCACGCAGTATTTT. As protein: CASSLGVTSRTQYF.